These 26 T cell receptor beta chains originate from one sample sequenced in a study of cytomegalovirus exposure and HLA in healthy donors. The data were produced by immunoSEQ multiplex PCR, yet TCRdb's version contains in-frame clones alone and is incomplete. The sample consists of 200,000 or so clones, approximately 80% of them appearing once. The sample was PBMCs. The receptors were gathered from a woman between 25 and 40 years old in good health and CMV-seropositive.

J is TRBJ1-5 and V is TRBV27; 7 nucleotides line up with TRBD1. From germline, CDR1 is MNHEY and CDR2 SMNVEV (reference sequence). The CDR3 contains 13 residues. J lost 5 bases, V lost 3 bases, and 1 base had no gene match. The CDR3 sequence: CASSLGQHQPQHF. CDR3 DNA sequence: TGTGCCAGCAGTTTGGGACAGCATCAGCCCCAGCATTTT.

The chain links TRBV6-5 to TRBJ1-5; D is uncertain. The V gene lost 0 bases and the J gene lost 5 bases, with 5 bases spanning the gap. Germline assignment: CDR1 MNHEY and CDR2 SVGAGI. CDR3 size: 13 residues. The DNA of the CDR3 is TGTGCCAGCAGTTACTCGAGTGATCAGCCCCAGCATTTT. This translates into CASSYSSDQPQHF.

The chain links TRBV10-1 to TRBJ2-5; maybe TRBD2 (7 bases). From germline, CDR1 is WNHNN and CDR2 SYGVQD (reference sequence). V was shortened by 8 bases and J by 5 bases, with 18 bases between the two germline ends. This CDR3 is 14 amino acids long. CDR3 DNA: TGCGCCAGCTCGGCGGGGGCTAGCAGGGAGACCCAGTACTTC. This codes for CASSAGASRETQYF.

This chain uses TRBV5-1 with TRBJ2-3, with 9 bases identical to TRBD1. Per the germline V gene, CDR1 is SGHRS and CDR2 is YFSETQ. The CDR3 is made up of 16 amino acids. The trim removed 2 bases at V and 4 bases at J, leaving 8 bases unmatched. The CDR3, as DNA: TGCGCCAGCAGCTTACACCCGGGACAGGGAGCAGATACGCAGTATTTT. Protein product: CASSLHPGQGADTQYF.

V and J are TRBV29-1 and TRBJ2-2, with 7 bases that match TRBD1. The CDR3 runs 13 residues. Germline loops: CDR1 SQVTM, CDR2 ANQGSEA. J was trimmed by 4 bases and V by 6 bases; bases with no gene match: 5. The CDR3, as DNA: TGCAGCGTCGGGACAGATACCACCGGGGAGCTGTTTTTT. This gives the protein CSVGTDTTGELFF.

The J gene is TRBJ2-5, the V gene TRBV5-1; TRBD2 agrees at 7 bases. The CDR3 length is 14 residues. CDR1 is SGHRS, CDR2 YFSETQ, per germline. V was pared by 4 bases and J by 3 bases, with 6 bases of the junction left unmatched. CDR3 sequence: CASSEVGTKETQYF. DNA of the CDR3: TGCGCCAGCAGCGAGGTGGGGACTAAAGAGACCCAGTACTTC.

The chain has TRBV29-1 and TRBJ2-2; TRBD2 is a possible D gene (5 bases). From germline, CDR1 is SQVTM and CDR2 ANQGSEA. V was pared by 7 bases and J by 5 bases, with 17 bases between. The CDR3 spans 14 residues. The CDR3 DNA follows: TGCAGCGCCTCTCCGTCTAGCCGGACCGGGGAGCTGTTTTTT. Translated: CSASPSSRTGELFF.

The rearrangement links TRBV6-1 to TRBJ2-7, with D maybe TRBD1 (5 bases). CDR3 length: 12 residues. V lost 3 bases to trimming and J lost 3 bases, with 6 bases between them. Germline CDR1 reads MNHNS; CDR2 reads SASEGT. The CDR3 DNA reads TGTGCCAGCAGTGACAGGGTCTACGAGCAGTACTTC. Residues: CASSDRVYEQYF.

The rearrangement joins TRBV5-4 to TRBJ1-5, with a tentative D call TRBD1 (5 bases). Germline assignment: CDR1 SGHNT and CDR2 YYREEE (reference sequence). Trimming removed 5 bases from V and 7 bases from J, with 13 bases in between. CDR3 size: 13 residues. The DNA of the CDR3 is TGTGCCAGCAGTGAACAGGCACACCAGCCCCAGCATTTT. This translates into CASSEQAHQPQHF.

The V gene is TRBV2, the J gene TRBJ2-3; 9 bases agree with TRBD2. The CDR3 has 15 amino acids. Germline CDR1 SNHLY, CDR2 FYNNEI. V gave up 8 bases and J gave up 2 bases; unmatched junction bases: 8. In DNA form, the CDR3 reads TGTGCCAGCGGCGGGAGGGCCTCGAACACAGATACGCAGTATTTT. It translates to CASGGRASNTDTQYF. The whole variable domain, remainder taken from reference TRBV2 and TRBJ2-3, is EPEVTQTPSHQVTQMGQEVILRCVPISNHLYFYWYRQILGQKVEFLVSFYNNEISEKSEIFDDQFSVERPDGSNFTLKIRSTKLEDSAMYFCASGGRASNTDTQYFGPGTRLTVL.

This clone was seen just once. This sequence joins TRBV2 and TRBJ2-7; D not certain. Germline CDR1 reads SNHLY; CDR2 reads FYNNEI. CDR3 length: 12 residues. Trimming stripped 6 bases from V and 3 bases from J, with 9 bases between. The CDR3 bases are TGTGCCAGCAGATATCATAGCTACGAGCAGTACTTC. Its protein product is CASRYHSYEQYF.

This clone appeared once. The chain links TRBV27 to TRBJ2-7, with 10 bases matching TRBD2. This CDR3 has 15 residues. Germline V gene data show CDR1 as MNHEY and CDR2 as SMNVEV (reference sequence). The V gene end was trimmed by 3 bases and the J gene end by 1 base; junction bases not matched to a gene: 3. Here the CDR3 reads CASSFGAGGSYEQYF. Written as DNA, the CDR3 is TGTGCCAGCAGTTTCGGAGCGGGAGGGTCCTACGAGCAGTACTTC.

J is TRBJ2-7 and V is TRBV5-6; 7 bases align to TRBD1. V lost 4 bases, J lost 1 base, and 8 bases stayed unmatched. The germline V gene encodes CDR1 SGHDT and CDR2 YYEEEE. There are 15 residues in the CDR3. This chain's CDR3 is CASSPNRGRSYEQYF. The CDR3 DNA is TGTGCCAGCAGCCCAAACAGGGGACGGTCCTACGAGCAGTACTTC.

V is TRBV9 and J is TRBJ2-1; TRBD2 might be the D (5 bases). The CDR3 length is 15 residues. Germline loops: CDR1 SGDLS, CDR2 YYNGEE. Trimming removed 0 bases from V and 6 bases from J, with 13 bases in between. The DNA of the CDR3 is TGTGCCAGCAGCGTAGTCCCCCATGGAGGCAATGAGCAGTTCTTC. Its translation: CASSVVPHGGNEQFF.

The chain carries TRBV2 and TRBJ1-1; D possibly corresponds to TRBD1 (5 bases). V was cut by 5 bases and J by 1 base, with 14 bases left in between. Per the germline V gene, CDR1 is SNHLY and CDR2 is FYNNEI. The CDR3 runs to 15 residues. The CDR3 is CASSTGVRTNTEAFF. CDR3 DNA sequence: TGTGCCAGCAGTACGGGGGTTAGGACGAACACTGAAGCTTTCTTT.

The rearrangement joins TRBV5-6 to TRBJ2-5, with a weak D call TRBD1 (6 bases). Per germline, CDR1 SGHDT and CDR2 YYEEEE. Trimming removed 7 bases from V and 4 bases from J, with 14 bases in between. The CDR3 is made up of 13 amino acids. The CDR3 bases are TGTGCCAGCCGGTGGACCAGGGGAGAGACCCAGTACTTC. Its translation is CASRWTRGETQYF.

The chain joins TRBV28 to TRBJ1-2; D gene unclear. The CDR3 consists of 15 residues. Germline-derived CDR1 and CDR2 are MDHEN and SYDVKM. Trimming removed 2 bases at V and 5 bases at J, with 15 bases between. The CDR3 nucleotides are TGTGCCAGCAGTTTAGGTAGGGCAGCGGCATATGGCTACACCTTC. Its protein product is CASSLGRAAAYGYTF.

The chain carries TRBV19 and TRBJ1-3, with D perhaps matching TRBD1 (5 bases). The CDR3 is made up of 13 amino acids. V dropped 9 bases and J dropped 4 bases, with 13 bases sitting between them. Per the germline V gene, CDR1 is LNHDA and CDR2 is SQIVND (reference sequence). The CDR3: CASNRSPGNTIYF. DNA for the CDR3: TGTGCCAGCAACAGGTCTCCGGGAAACACCATATATTTT.

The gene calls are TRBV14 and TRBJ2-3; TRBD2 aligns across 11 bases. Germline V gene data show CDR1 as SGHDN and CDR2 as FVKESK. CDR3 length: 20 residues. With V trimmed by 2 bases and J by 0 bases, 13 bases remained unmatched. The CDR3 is CASSQRLAGGQTSSTDTQYF. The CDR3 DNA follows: TGTGCCAGCAGCCAACGTCTAGCGGGAGGACAAACATCTAGCACAGATACGCAGTATTTT.

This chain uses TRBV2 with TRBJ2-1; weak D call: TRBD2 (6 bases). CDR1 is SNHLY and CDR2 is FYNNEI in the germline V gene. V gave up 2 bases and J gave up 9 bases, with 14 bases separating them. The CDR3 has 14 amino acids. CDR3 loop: CASSERRGAGEQFF. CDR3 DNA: TGTGCCAGCAGTGAAAGGCGGGGCGCAGGTGAGCAGTTCTTC.

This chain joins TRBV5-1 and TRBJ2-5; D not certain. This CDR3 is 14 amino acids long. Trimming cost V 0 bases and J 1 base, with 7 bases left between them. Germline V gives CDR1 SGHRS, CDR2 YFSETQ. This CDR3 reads CASSLGARQETQYF. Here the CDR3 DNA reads TGCGCCAGCAGCTTGGGAGCTCGCCAAGAGACCCAGTACTTC.

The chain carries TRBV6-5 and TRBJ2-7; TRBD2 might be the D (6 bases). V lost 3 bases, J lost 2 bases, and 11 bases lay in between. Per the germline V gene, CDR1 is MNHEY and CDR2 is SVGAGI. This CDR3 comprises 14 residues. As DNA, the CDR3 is TGTGCCAGCAGTTATGATAGCGGTCCCTACGAGCAGTACTTC. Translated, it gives CASSYDSGPYEQYF.

The CDR3 region is CASTRGGPSGNTIYF. The CDR3 nucleotides are TGTGCCAGCACCCGGGGGGGGCCATCTGGAAACACCATATATTTT. J is TRBJ1-3 and V is TRBV2; TRBD1 might be the D (6 bases). CDR3 length: 15 residues. Deletions cut 7 bases from V and 1 base from J, with 14 bases between. Germline CDR1 is SNHLY and CDR2 is FYNNEI. Based on the CDR3 plus reference TRBV2 and TRBJ1-3, the full variable domain is EPEVTQTPSHQVTQMGQEVILRCVPISNHLYFYWYRQILGQKVEFLVSFYNNEISEKSEIFDDQFSVERPDGSNFTLKIRSTKLEDSAMYFCASTRGGPSGNTIYFGEGSWLTVV.

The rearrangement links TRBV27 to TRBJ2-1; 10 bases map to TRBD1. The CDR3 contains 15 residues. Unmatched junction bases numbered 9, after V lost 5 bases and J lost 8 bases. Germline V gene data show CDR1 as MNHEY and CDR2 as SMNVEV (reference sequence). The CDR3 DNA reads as TGTGCCAGCAGTGCGGGACAGGGGATATGGGATGAGCAGTTCTTC. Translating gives CASSAGQGIWDEQFF.

CDR3 loop: CASSMAGVAETQYF. The CDR3 DNA reads TGTGCCAGTAGTATGGCGGGAGTTGCGGAGACCCAGTACTTC. J is TRBJ2-5 and V is TRBV19, with 7 bases fitting TRBD2. This CDR3 is built from 14 residues. In germline, CDR1 is LNHDA, CDR2 SQIVND (reference sequence). Trimming at V came to 3 bases and at J to 5 bases, leaving 6 bases not matched to a gene.

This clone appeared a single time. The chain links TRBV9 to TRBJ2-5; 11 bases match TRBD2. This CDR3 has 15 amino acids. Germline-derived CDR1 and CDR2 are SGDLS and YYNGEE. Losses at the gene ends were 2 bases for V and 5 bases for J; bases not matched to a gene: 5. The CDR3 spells CASSVTSGRSETQYF. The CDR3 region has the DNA TGTGCCAGCAGCGTTACTAGCGGGAGAAGTGAGACCCAGTACTTC.